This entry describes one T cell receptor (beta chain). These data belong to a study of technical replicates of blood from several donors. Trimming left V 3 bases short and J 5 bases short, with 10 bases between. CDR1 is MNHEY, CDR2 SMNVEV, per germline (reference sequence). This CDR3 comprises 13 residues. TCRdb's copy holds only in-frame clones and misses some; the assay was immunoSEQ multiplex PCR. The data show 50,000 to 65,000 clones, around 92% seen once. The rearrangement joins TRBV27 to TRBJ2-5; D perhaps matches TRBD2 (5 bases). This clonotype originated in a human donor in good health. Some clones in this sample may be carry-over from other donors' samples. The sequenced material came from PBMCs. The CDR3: CASSLDSVETQYF. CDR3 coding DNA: TGTGCCAGCAGTTTGGACTCTGTGGAGACCCAGTACTTC.